This T cell receptor (beta chain) was recorded in a study of blood T cells in healthy people across ages. Study-level points and caveats: Without sorted subsets, naive and antigen-experienced compartments could not be conclusively compared.

V gave up 10 bases and J gave up 7 bases, with 11 bases separating them. The CDR3 loop spans 12 amino acids. Germline loops: CDR1 MNHNS, CDR2 SASEGT. A second roughly 6 to 12 cycle PCR used barcoded and J-beta primers. Each cDNA molecule was tagged by a template-switch adaptor with 12 random nucleotides. A single record per CDR3 protein comes from TCRdb applying MiXCR to the 5' RACE reads. The sample carries about 940,000 distinct CDR3 sequences, around 49% recorded once. This clonotype was detected only a few times. Its target is not known. Sequenced material: blood. The clonotype originates from a young man in good health. The V call is TRBV6-1, the J call TRBJ1-6; D perhaps matches TRBD1 (5 bases). The DNA of the CDR3 is TGTGCCATACAGGAGATAAATTCACCCCTCCACTTT. Encoded protein: CAIQEINSPLHF.